One sample yielded the 14 T cell receptor beta chains listed below, sequenced in a study of cytomegalovirus exposure and HLA in healthy donors. Sequenced by immunoSEQ multiplex PCR; TCRdb stores in-frame clones only, minus some. The table shows more than 250,000 clones, with roughly 90% occurring only once. Sequenced sample: PBMCs. These receptors all stem from a woman between 25 and 40 years old in good health and CMV-seropositive.

The chain combines TRBV6-5 with TRBJ1-2; 7 bases agree with TRBD1. The CDR3 is 14 amino acids. V lost 2 bases, J lost 5 bases, and 5 bases stayed unmatched. In germline, CDR1 is MNHEY, CDR2 SVGAGI. The CDR3 DNA reads as TGTGCCAGCAGTTACGGGGGACAGTTTTATGGCTACACCTTC. Translating gives CASSYGGQFYGYTF.

This clone has only one observation. V usage is TRBV30 and J usage is TRBJ1-5; D ambiguous. The CDR3 is 14 amino acids. The germline V gene has CDR1 GTSNPN and CDR2 SVGIG (reference sequence). The germline V and J ends were trimmed by 1 base and 9 bases, with 16 bases remaining between them. CDR3 sequence (DNA): TGTGCCTGGAGTGATGGAATCGGAGATTCGCCCCAGCATTTT. Translated: CAWSDGIGDSPQHF. Together with reference TRBV30 and TRBJ1-5, the CDR3 gives the full variable domain: SQTIHQWPATLVQPVGSPLSLECTVEGTSNPNLYWYRQAAGRGLQLLFYSVGIGQISSEVPQNLSASRPQDRQFILSSKKLLLSDSGFYLCAWSDGIGDSPQHFGDGTRLSIL.

Points on this clone: Distinct nucleotide sequences in the sample also encode this CDR3. The chain is built from TRBV20-1 and TRBJ2-5; D remains ambiguous. Germline CDR1 and CDR2: DFQATT and SNEGSKA (reference sequence). V lost 6 bases and J lost 5, with 7 bases in between. There are 10 residues in the CDR3. The chain's CDR3 is CSALRETQYF. Here the CDR3 DNA reads TGCAGTGCCCTCAGGGAGACCCAGTACTTC.

CDR3 nucleotide sequence: TGTGCCAGCTCACCAAATCTCGAGGGTGAGACCCAGTACTTC. Amino acids: CASSPNLEGETQYF. The chain joins TRBV18 to TRBJ2-5; weak D call: TRBD2 (5 bases). The germline V and J ends were trimmed by 2 bases and 5 bases, with 12 bases remaining between them. The length of the CDR3 is 14 residues. Germline CDR1 reads KGHSH; CDR2 reads LQKENI.

This sequence joins TRBV30 and TRBJ2-1; 7 nucleotides align to TRBD2. The ends lost 8 bases at V and 7 bases at J; junction bases unmatched: 5. The length of the CDR3 is 11 residues. Germline V lookup: CDR1 GTSNPN, CDR2 SVGIG (reference sequence). The CDR3 spells CAGGDWNEQFF. CDR3 DNA sequence: TGTGCCGGGGGGGACTGGAATGAGCAGTTCTTC.

This clone was recorded once. The chain is built from TRBV2 and TRBJ2-5; 12 bases align to TRBD1. The CDR3 length is 16 residues. V lost 6 bases to trimming and J lost 4 bases; unmatched junction nucleotides: 9. Germline assignment: CDR1 SNHLY and CDR2 FYNNEI. The DNA of the CDR3 is TGTGCCAGCAGAAACTCCGGGACAGGGGGCCGAGAGACCCAGTACTTC. It translates to CASRNSGTGGRETQYF.

The chain has TRBV19 and TRBJ1-6, with TRBD1 matching over 7 bases. CDR1 and CDR2 from the germline V gene are LNHDA and SQIVND (reference sequence). The CDR3 sequence is 16 residues long. Trimming removed 2 bases from V and 9 bases from J; junction bases left unmatched: 10. CDR3 in amino acids: CASSINRTGSGSPLHF. CDR3 in DNA: TGTGCCAGTAGTATAAACAGGACAGGCTCAGGTTCACCCCTCCACTTT. The full variable domain, its missing parts supplied by reference TRBV19 and TRBJ1-6, is DGGITQSPKYLFRKEGQNVTLSCEQNLNHDAMYWYRQDPGQGLRLIYYSQIVNDFQKGDIAEGYSVSREKKESFPLTVTSAQKNPTAFYLCASSINRTGSGSPLHFGNGTRLTVT.

The rearrangement uses TRBV5-6 and TRBJ2-3, with TRBD1 identical over 10 bases. This CDR3 spans 16 amino acids. Germline V lookup: CDR1 SGHDT, CDR2 YYEEEE. J lost 1 base, V lost 3 bases, and 5 bases had no gene match. CDR3 in amino acids: CASSSGTGVGTDTQYF. The CDR3, as DNA: TGTGCCAGCAGCTCCGGGACAGGGGTAGGCACAGATACGCAGTATTTT.

The rearrangement joins TRBV27 to TRBJ2-2, with D possibly being TRBD2 (6 bases). The CDR3 extends over 15 amino acids. Trimming left V 2 bases short and J 7 bases short, with 14 bases between. The germline V gene encodes CDR1 MNHEY and CDR2 SMNVEV (reference sequence). The CDR3: CASSLRRGGGGELFF. CDR3 DNA sequence: TGTGCCAGCAGTTTAAGGAGGGGCGGAGGCGGGGAGCTGTTTTTT.

This clone has more than one count but fewer than ten. CDR3 bases: TGTGCCAGCAGTTACGGGACAGGGAATAGCAATCAGCCCCAGCATTTT. Translated, it gives CASSYGTGNSNQPQHF. This chain connects TRBV6-5 to TRBJ1-5; 9 positions match TRBD1. Unmatched junction bases numbered 2, after V lost 2 bases and J lost 0 bases. Germline CDR1 reads MNHEY; CDR2 reads SVGAGI. This CDR3 has 16 amino acids.

The chain combines TRBV19 with TRBJ2-7; TRBD2 matches 9 bases. This CDR3 has 14 residues. V shed 4 bases, J shed 3 bases, and the junction held 4 bases outside the gene matches. Germline CDR1 and CDR2: LNHDA and SQIVND (reference sequence). CDR3 bases: TGTGCCAGTAGTACGCGGGAGGGCCTCTACGAGCAGTACTTC. As protein: CASSTREGLYEQYF.

Written as DNA, the CDR3 is TGTGCCAGCAGCTATTCCCAGAGCTCCTATAATTCACCCCTCCACTTT. Its protein product is CASSYSQSSYNSPLHF. The gene calls are TRBV7-9 and TRBJ1-6; D is uncertain. The CDR3 has 16 amino acids. V was shortened by 4 bases and J by 0 bases, with 10 bases between the two germline ends. The germline V gene encodes CDR1 SEHNR and CDR2 FQNEAQ (reference sequence).

The chain couples TRBV28 to TRBJ1-5, with unresolved D. Germline lookup yields CDR1 MDHEN and CDR2 SYDVKM. V was clipped by 1 base and J by 1 base, with 11 bases between them. This CDR3 is built from 16 residues. The CDR3 bases are TGTGCCAGCAGTTTATCGCTCGCAGTGAGCAATCAGCCCCAGCATTTT. It is translated as CASSLSLAVSNQPQHF.

The table lists this clone with a count of one. The V call is TRBV11-1, the J call TRBJ2-7; no clear D gene. CDR3 length equals 11 residues. Trimming cost V 5 bases and J 3 bases, with 5 bases left between them. Germline V gene data show CDR1 as SGHAT and CDR2 as FQDESV (reference sequence). CDR3 nucleotides: TGTGCCAGCAGCGAGAGCTACGAGCAGTACTTC. It translates to CASSESYEQYF.